The entry below gives a single TCR beta chain sequence along with its context. V lost 0 bases to trimming and J lost 2 bases, with 8 bases between them. The length of the CDR3 is 14 residues. The V gene's germline CDR1 is SGHNT and CDR2 YYREEE (reference sequence). The protocol was immunoSEQ multiplex PCR, while the TCRdb copy is restricted to in-frame clones and leaves out a portion. The table has under 300,000 clones, 85% to 90% seen once. The data belong to a study of blood T cell repertoires in COVID-19. The overall study: Sources were T cells, B-cell-depleted T cells, or PBMCs; the material itself was cDNA or gDNA.

Sequenced input: peripheral blood. V and J are TRBV5-4 and TRBJ2-5, with D tentatively TRBD1 (6 bases). The receptor was derived from a man aged 60-69 years with acute or convalescent COVID-19. For the CDR3, the DNA is TGTGCCAGCAGCTTGGCGACAGGTCAAGAGACCCAGTACTTC. Residues: CASSLATGQETQYF.